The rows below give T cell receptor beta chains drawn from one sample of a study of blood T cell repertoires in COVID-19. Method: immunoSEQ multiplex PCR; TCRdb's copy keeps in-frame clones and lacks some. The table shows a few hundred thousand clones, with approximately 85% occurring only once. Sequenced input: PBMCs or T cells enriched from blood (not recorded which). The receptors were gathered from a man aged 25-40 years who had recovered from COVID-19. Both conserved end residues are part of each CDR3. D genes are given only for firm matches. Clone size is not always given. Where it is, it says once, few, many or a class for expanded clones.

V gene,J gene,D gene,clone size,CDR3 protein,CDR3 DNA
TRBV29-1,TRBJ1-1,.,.,CSVDGHKNTEAFF,TGCAGCGTTGATGGACACAAGAACACTGAAGCTTTCTTT
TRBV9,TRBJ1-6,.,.,CASSPLGGPYNSPLHF,TGTGCCAGCAGCCCCCTCGGGGGTCCCTATAATTCACCCCTCCACTTT
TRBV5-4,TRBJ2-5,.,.,CASSPGGNGLETQYF,TGTGCCAGCAGCCCTGGCGGTAACGGTCTGGAGACCCAGTACTTC
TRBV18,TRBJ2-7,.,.,CASSLTDSSPNEQYF,TGTGCCAGCTCCTTGACGGACTCTTCTCCTAACGAGCAGTACTTC
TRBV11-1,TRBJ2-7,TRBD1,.,CASSLPGQVEGLEQYF,TGTGCCAGCAGCTTACCAGGACAGGTGGAAGGCCTCGAGCAGTACTTC
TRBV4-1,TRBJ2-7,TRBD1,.,CASSQEGTGGGFEQYF,TGCGCCAGCAGCCAAGAGGGGACAGGGGGCGGTTTCGAGCAGTACTTC
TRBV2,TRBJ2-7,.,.,CASHQGPSYEQYF,TGTGCCAGCCATCAGGGGCCCTCCTACGAGCAGTACTTC
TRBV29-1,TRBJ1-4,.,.,CSGGTAEKLFF,TGCAGCGGCGGGACTGCCGAAAAACTGTTTTTT
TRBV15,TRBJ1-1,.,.,CATSRDRMNTEAFF,TGTGCCACCAGCAGGGACAGAATGAACACTGAAGCTTTCTTT
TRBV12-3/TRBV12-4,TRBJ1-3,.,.,CASSRYDTIYF,TGTGCCAGCAGCCGCTATGACACCATATATTTT
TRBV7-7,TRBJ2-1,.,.,CASSLAGTTYNEQFF,TGTGCTAGCAGCTTGGCCGGGACAACCTACAATGAGCAGTTCTTC
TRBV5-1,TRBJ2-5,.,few,CASSLGTMEETQYF,TGCGCCAGCAGCTTGGGGACAATGGAAGAGACCCAGTACTTC
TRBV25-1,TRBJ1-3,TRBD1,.,CASSVGTGSRNTIYF,TGTGCCAGCAGTGTGGGGACAGGGAGTCGCAACACCATATATTTT
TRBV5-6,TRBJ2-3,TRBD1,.,CASSKDRGSTDTQYF,TGTGCCAGCAGTAAGGACAGGGGGAGCACAGATACGCAGTATTTT
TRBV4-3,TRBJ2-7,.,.,CASSRQRTDEQYF,TGCGCCAGCAGCCGCCAGAGGACAGACGAGCAGTACTTC
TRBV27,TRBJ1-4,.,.,CASSSGNFGVEKLFF,TGTGCCAGCAGCAGTGGGAATTTCGGGGTTGAAAAACTGTTTTTT
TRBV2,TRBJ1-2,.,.,CASSVSQGTNYGYTF,TGTGCCAGCAGTGTTTCCCAGGGCACTAACTATGGCTACACCTTC
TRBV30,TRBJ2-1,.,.,CAWSAESSYNEQFF,TGTGCCTGGAGTGCGGAGAGCTCCTACAATGAGCAGTTCTTC
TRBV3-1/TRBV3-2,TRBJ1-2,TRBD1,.,CASSPRDRGKANYGYTF,TGTGCCAGCAGCCCAAGGGACAGGGGAAAGGCTAACTATGGCTACACCTTC
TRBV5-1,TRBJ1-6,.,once,CASSFDRINYNSPLHF,TGCGCCAGCAGCTTTGACAGGATTAACTATAATTCACCCCTCCACTTT
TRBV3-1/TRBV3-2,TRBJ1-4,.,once,CASSQEIGATNEKLFF,TGTGCCAGCAGCCAAGAGATAGGGGCCACTAATGAAAAACTGTTTTTT
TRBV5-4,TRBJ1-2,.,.,CASSLDGSGYTF,TGTGCCAGCAGCTTGGACGGTTCGGGCTACACCTTC
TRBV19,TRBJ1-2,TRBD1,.,CASSIVSRRNRGLINGYTF,TGTGCCAGTAGTATAGTTAGTAGGAGGAACAGGGGGCTCATCAATGGCTACACCTTC
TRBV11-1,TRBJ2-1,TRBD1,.,CASSAGGAGYSNEQFF,TGTGCCAGCAGCGCAGGGGGCGCCGGTTACTCCAATGAGCAGTTCTTC
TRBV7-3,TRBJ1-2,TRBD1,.,CASSPGTGDYGYTF,TGTGCCAGCAGCCCCGGGACAGGGGACTATGGCTACACCTTC
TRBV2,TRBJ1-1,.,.,CASRSTGGSEAFF,TGTGCCAGCAGATCGACTGGGGGGTCTGAAGCTTTCTTT
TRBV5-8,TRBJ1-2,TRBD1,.,CASSWDRDYGYTF,TGTGCCAGCAGCTGGGACAGGGACTATGGCTACACCTTC
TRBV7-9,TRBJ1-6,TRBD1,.,CASNQGAGNSPLHF,TGTGCCAGTAATCAGGGGGCAGGTAATTCACCCCTCCACTTT
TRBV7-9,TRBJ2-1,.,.,CASSLSTYNEQFF,TGTGCCAGCAGCCTGTCGACTTACAATGAGCAGTTCTTC
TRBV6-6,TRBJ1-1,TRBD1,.,CASSYLDRGDTEAFF,TGTGCCAGCAGTTATTTGGACAGGGGGGACACTGAAGCTTTCTTT
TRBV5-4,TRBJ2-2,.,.,CATTRDTATGELFF,TGTGCCACCACCCGGGACACCGCAACCGGGGAGCTGTTTTTT
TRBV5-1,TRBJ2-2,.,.,CASSLGEQVGGTGELFF,TGCGCCAGCAGCTTGGGAGAGCAGGTTGGAGGCACCGGGGAGCTGTTTTTT
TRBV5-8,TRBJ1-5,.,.,CASSSVDTYQPQHF,TGTGCCAGCAGCTCTGTGGACACTTATCAGCCCCAGCATTTT
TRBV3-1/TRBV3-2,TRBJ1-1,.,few,CASSPQYRGGGAFF,TGTGCCAGCAGCCCACAATATAGGGGAGGTGGAGCTTTCTTT
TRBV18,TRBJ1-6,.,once,CASSQSQGRNSPLHF,TGTGCCAGCTCGCAATCGCAGGGTAGGAATTCACCCCTCCACTTT
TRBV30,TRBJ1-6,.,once,CAWTGYNSPLHF,TGTGCCTGGACAGGCTATAATTCACCCCTCCACTTT
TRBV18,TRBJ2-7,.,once,CASSPLSLVGGYEQYF,TGTGCCAGCTCACCTCTGAGTCTTGTGGGGGGCTACGAGCAGTACTTC
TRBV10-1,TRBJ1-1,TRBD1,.,CASSSGGLNTEAFF,TGCGCCAGCAGCTCAGGGGGTCTGAACACTGAAGCTTTCTTT
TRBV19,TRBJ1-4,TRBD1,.,CASSPDRGRTNEKLFF,TGTGCCAGTAGTCCCGACAGGGGGAGGACTAATGAAAAACTGTTTTTT
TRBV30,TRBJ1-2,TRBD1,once,CAWSSTGSGYTF,TGTGCCTGGAGCTCGACAGGGTCTGGCTACACCTTC
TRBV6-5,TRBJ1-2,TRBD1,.,CATGTGQLATYGYTF,TGTGCCACCGGGACAGGGCAATTGGCTACCTATGGCTACACCTTC
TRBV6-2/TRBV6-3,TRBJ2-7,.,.,CASSRPGRALYEQYF,TGTGCCAGCAGTCGCCCGGGCAGGGCCCTCTACGAGCAGTACTTC